This T cell receptor beta chain was recovered during a study of shared clonotypes between healthy human individuals. Study-level background: A donor's plate count was three for CD4 naive and three for CD4 memory; CD8 naive had two and CD8 memory one. Study-level results: Sequencing depth was expected to affect clonotype sharing among donors.

To note about this clone: Its antigen remains unidentified.

Libraries were prepared by immunoSEQ multiplex PCR; TCRdb keeps only in-frame clonotypes and omits some of them. Counted here are 2 million to 3 million clones, approximately 92% occurring once; the ten biggest clones make up around 0.15%. The clonotype comes from a man between 18 and 35 years old in good health. Sequenced material: naive CD4+ T cells sorted from blood. The subset here: CD45RA+ positively selected.

CDR3 DNA sequence: TGTGCCAGTAATTCCATGGGGGACAGGGGGTGGAACACTGAAGCTTTCTTT. This gives the protein CASNSMGDRGWNTEAFF. The chain carries TRBV19 and TRBJ1-1; 11 bases fit TRBD1. Germline V lookup: CDR1 LNHDA, CDR2 SQIVND (reference sequence). This CDR3 region has 17 residues. V shed 7 bases, J shed 1 base, and the junction held 11 bases outside the gene matches.